The subject of this entry is one T cell receptor beta chain. TCRdb's copy holds only in-frame clones and misses some; the assay was immunoSEQ multiplex PCR. The profile shows about 320,000 clones, about nine tenths of them singletons. Donors in Cohort 3 counted as recovered after two negative PCRs, clearance, or symptom resolution. This record belongs to a study of blood T cell repertoires in COVID-19. Across the whole study: Acute and convalescent COVID-19 samples came from the United States, Italy and Spain.

The junction had 24 bases not matched to a gene; V was cut back by 9 bases and J by 2 bases. Germline V lookup: CDR1 SGHAT, CDR2 FQNNGV. The CDR3 is 19 residues long. The TCR comes from a man aged 55 to 70 who had recovered from COVID-19. Material for sequencing was PBMCs or T cells enriched from blood (not recorded which). The chain has TRBV11-2 and TRBJ2-7; TRBD2 aligns across 8 bases. This chain's CDR3 is CASLPMGLVPSGFTYEQYF. In DNA, the CDR3 is TGTGCCAGTCTACCAATGGGGTTGGTTCCTAGCGGGTTTACCTACGAGCAGTACTTC.